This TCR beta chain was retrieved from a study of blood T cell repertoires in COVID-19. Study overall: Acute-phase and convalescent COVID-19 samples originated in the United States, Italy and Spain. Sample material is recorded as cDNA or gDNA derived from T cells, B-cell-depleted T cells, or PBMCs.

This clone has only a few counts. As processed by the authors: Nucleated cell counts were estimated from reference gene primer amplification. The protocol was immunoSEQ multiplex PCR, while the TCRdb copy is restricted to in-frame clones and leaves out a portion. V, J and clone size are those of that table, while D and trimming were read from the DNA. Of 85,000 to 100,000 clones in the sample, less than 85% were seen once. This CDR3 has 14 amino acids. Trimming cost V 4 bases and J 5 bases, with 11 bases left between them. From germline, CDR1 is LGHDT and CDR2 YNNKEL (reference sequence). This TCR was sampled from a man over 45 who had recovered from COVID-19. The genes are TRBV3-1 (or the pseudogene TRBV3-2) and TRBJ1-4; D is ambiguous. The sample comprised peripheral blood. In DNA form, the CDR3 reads TGTGCCAGCAGCCCGCGGGATTTAAATGAAAAACTGTTTTTT. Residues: CASSPRDLNEKLFF.